Shown below are 3 T cell receptor beta chains from a single sample sequenced in a study of shared clonotypes between healthy human individuals. Produced via immunoSEQ multiplex PCR; TCRdb's table is partial and in-frame only. Found here are 2 million to 2.5 million clones, about 95% of them singletons; the top ten hold roughly 1%. CD8 cells regarded as naive lacked CD45RO, were positively chosen for CCR7, and omitted terminally differentiated effector memory CD45RA+ cells. Sequencing was carried out using naive CD8+ T cells sorted from blood. The source is a man younger than 35 in good health.

The chain has TRBV15 and TRBJ1-1; D uncertain. The CDR3 extends over 12 amino acids. V lost 5 bases and J 0 bases, leaving 4 bases between the germline ends. Germline V gene data show CDR1 as LNHNV and CDR2 as YYDKDF (reference sequence). CDR3 nucleotides: TGTGCCACCAGCCCATTGAACACTGAAGCTTTCTTT. Its translation: CATSPLNTEAFF.

The genes are TRBV4-1 and TRBJ2-5; no reliable D call. The V end lost 3 bases, the J end lost 7 bases, and 9 bases lay between the germline ends. Germline V gives CDR1 MGHRA, CDR2 YSYEKL. The CDR3 has 12 residues. The CDR3 loop reads CASSQADGTQYF. CDR3 DNA: TGCGCCAGCAGCCAGGCCGACGGGACCCAGTACTTC.

The rearrangement links TRBV2 to TRBJ1-1; D is uncertain. The germline V gene encodes CDR1 SNHLY and CDR2 FYNNEI. The V and J ends lost 5 bases and 0 bases respectively, with 16 bases between them. The CDR3 extends over 16 amino acids. The CDR3 protein is CASSFSQALMNTEAFF. DNA of the CDR3: TGTGCCAGCAGTTTCAGCCAGGCGCTAATGAACACTGAAGCTTTCTTT.